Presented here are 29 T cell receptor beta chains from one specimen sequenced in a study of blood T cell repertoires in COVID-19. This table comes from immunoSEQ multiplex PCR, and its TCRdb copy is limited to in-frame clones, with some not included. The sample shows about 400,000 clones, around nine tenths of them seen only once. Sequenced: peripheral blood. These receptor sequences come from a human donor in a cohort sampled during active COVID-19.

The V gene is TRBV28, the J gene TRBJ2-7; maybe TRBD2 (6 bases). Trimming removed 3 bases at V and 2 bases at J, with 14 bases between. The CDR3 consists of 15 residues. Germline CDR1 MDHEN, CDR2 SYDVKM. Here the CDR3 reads CASSFTDGGTYEQYF. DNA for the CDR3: TGTGCCAGCAGTTTTACGGACGGGGGAACCTACGAGCAGTACTTC.

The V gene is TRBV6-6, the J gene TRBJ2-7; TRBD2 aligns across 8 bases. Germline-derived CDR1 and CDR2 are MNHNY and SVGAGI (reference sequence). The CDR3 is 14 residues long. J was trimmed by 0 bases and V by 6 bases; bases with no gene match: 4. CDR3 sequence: CASRTGTSSYEQYF. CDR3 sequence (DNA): TGTGCCAGCAGGACCGGGACTAGCTCCTACGAGCAGTACTTC.

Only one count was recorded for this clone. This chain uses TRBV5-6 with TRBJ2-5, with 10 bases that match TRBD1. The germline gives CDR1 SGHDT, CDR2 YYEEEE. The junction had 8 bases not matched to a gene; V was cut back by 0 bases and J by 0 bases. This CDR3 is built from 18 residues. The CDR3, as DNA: TGTGCCAGCAGCTTGGGACAGGGGGCCCACCTGTACCAAGAGACCCAGTACTTC. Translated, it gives CASSLGQGAHLYQETQYF.

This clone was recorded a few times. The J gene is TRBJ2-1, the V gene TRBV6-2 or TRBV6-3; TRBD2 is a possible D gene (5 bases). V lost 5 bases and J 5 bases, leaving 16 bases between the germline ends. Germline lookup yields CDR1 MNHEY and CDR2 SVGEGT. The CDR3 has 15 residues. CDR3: CASSRGSVSHNEQFF. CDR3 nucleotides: TGTGCCAGCAGTAGAGGGAGCGTGAGTCACAATGAGCAGTTCTTC.

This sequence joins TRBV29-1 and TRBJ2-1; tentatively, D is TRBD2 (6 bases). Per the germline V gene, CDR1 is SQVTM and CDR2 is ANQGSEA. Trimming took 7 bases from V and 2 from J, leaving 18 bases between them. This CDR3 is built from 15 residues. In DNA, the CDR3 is TGCAGCGCATTCCTAGCGATTACCGCCTACAATGAGCAGTTCTTC. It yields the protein CSAFLAITAYNEQFF.

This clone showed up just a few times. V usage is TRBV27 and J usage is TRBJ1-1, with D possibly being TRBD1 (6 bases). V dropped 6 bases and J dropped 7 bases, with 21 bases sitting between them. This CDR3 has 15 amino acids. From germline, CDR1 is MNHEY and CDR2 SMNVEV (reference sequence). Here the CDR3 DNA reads TGTGCCAGCAGCTCTTGGACAGTTTCTGGTGGTGAAGCTTTCTTT. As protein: CASSSWTVSGGEAFF.

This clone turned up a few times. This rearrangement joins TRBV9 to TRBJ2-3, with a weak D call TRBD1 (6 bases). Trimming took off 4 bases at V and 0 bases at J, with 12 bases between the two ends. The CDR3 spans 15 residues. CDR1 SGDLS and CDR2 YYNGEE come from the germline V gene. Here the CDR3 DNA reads TGTGCCAGCAGCCTCAGGGGTCGTAGCACAGATACGCAGTATTTT. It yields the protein CASSLRGRSTDTQYF.

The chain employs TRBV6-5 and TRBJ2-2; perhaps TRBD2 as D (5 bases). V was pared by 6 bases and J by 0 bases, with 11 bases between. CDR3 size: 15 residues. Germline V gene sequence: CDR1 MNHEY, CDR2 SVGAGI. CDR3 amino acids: CASRSEAANTGELFF. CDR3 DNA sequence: TGTGCCAGCAGGTCGGAGGCGGCGAACACCGGGGAGCTGTTTTTT.

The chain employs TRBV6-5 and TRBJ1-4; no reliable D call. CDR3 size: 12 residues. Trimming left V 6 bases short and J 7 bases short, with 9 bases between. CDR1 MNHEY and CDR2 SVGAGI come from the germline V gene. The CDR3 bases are TGTGCCAGCAGCTCGGTCCTTGAAAAACTGTTTTTT. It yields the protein CASSSVLEKLFF.

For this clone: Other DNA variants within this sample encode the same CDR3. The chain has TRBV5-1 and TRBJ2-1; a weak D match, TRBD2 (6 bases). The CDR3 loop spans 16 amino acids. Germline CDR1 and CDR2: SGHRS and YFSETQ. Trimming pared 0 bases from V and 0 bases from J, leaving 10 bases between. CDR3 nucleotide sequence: TGCGCCAGCAGCTTGGGTGGGGGGAGCTCCTACAATGAGCAGTTCTTC. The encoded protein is CASSLGGGSSYNEQFF.

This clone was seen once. CDR3 sequence (DNA): TGTGCCAGCAGCTTACTCACAGATACGCAGTATTTT. This gives the protein CASSLLTDTQYF. This sequence joins TRBV7-2 and TRBJ2-3; no definite D call. The CDR3 has 12 residues. V shed 2 bases and J shed 2 bases, with 2 bases lying between them. Germline lookup yields CDR1 SGHTA and CDR2 FQGNSA.

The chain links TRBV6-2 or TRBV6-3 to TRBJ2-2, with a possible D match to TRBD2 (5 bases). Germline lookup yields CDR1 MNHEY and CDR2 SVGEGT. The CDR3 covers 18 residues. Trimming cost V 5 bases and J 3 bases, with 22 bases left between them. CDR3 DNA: TGTGCCAGCAGTACCCCTCGTCGGCGCGGGTTGGACACCGGGGAGCTGTTTTTT. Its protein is CASSTPRRRGLDTGELFF.

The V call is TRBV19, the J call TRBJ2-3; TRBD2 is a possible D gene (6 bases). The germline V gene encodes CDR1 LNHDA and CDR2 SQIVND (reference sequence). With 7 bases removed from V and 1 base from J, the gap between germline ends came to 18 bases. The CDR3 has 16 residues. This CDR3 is CASTPPGSSGTDTQYF. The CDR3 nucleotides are TGTGCCAGTACCCCCCCTGGGTCTAGCGGCACAGATACGCAGTATTTT.

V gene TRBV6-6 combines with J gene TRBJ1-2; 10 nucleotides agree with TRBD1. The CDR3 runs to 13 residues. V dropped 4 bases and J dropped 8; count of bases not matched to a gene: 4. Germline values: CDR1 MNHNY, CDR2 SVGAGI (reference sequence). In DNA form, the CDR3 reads TGTGCCAGCAGTTCCGACAGGGGGCACGGCTACACCTTC. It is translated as CASSSDRGHGYTF.

The CDR3 spells CASSLGTGRRIGNTIYF. DNA of the CDR3: TGCGCCAGCAGCTTGGGGACAGGGCGTCGTATCGGAAACACCATATATTTT. This chain links TRBV5-1 with TRBJ1-3; 8 bases are a match to TRBD1. Unmatched junction bases numbered 9, after V lost 0 bases and J lost 4 bases. The CDR3 is made up of 17 amino acids. The germline CDR1 and CDR2 sequences are SGHRS and YFSETQ. Drawing the rest from reference TRBV5-1 and TRBJ1-3, the complete variable domain is KAGVTQTPRYLIKTRGQQVTLSCSPISGHRSVSWYQQTPGQGLQFLFEYFSETQRNKGNFPGRFSGRQFSNSRSEMNVSTLELGDSALYLCASSLGTGRRIGNTIYFGEGSWLTVV.

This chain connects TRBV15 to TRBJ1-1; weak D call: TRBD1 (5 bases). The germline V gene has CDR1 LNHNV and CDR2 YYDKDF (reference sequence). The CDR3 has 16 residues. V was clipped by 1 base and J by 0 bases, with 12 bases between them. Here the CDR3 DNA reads TGTGCCACCAGCAGAGGCCGGGACTCAATGAACACTGAAGCTTTCTTT. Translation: CATSRGRDSMNTEAFF.

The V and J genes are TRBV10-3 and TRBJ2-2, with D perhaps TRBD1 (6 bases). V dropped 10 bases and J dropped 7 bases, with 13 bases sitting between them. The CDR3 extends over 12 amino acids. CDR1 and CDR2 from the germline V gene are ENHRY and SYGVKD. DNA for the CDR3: TGTGCCACCCGACCACAGGGCGGGGAGCTGTTTTTT. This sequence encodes CATRPQGGELFF.

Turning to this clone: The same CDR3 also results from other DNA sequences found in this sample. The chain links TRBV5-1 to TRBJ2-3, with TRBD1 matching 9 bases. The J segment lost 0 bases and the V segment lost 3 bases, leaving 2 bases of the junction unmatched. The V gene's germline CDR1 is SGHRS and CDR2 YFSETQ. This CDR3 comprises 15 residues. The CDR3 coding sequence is TGCGCCAGCAGCTCTGGGACAGGGAGCACAGATACGCAGTATTTT. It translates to CASSSGTGSTDTQYF.

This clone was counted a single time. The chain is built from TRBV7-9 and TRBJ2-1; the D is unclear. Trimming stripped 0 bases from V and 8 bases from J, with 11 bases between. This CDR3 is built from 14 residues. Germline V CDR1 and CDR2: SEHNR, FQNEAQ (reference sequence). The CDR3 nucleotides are TGTGCCAGCAGCTTAGCCATAGCATTCGATGAGCAGTTCTTC. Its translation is CASSLAIAFDEQFF.

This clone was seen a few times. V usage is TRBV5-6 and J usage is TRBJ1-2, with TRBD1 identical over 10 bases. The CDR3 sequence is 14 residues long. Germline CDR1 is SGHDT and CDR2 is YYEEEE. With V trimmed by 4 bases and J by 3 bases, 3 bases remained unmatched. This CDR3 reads CASSPDRGYYGYTF. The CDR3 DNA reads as TGTGCCAGCAGCCCGGACAGGGGGTACTATGGCTACACCTTC.

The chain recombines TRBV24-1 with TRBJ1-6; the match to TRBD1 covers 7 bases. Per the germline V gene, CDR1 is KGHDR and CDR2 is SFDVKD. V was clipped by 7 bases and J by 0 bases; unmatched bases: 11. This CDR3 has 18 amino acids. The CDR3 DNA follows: TGTGCCACCAGCGGAGGGGGCGAGAGTGTCTCCTATAATTCACCCCTCCACTTT. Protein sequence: CATSGGGESVSYNSPLHF.

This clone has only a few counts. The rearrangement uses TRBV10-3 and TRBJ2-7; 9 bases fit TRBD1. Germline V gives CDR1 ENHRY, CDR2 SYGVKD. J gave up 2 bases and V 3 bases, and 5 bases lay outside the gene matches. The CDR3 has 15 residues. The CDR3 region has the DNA TGTGCCATCAGTGAAACCGGGACAGGGCCCTACGAGCAGTACTTC. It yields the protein CAISETGTGPYEQYF.

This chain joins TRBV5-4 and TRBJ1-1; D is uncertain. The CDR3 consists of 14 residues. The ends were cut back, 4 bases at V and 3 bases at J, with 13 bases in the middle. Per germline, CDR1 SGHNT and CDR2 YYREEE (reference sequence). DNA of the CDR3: TGTGCCAGCAGCCCCGATGTCGGGGACACTGAAGCTTTCTTT. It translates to CASSPDVGDTEAFF. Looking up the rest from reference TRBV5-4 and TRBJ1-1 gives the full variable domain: ETGVTQSPTHLIKTRGQQVTLRCSSQSGHNTVSWYQQALGQGPQFIFQYYREEENGRGNFPPRFSGLQFPNYSSELNVNALELDDSALYLCASSPDVGDTEAFFGQGTRLTVV.

The CDR3 DNA reads as TGTGCCAGCAGCCCCGCGACTAGCGGGGGGGCGGTCTGGAAACGAGAGACCCAGTACTTC. As protein: CASSPATSGGAVWKRETQYF. The chain combines TRBV7-8 with TRBJ2-5; 14 bases are shared with TRBD2. The CDR3 spans 20 residues. Germline-derived CDR1 and CDR2 are SGHVS and FQNEAQ. V was clipped by 5 bases and J by 4 bases; unmatched bases: 18.

The DNA of the CDR3 is TGTGCCAGCGGGAGGGGTATAATGGGGAGCTCGGGGGCCAACGTCCTGACTTTC. It translates to CASGRGIMGSSGANVLTF. The genes are TRBV2 and TRBJ2-6; TRBD2 matches 7 bases. The CDR3 spans 18 residues. Germline V gives CDR1 SNHLY, CDR2 FYNNEI. V shed 8 bases and J 4 bases; nucleotides not matched to a gene: 17.

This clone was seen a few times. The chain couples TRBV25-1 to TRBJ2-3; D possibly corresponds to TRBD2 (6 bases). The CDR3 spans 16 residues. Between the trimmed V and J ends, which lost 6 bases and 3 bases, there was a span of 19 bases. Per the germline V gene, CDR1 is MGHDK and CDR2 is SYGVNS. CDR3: CASSSRDTRETDTQYF. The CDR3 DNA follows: TGTGCCAGCAGCAGCAGAGACACCCGGGAGACAGATACGCAGTATTTT.

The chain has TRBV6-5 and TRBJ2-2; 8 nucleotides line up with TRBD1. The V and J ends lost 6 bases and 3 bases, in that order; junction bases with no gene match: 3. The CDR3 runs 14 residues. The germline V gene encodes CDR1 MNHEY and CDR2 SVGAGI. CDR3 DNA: TGTGCCAGCAGAGTACAGGGGGACACCGGGGAGCTGTTTTTT. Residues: CASRVQGDTGELFF.

CDR3 coding DNA: TGCGCCAGCAGCTTGGAGCCAGGTCGCCTCTACGAGCAGTACTTC. It translates to CASSLEPGRLYEQYF. The chain has TRBV5-1 and TRBJ2-7; D is ambiguous. CDR3 length: 15 amino acids. Looked up from germline, CDR1 is SGHRS and CDR2 is YFSETQ. Trimming removed 0 bases from V and 3 bases from J, with 13 bases in between.

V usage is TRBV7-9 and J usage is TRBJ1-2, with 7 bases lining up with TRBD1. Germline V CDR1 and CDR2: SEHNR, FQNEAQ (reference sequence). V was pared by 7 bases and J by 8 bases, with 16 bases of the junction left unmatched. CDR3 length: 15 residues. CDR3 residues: CASTLPGRGLGGYTF. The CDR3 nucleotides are TGTGCCAGCACCCTTCCCGGTAGGGGGCTTGGAGGCTACACCTTC.